This T cell receptor (beta chain) was retrieved from a study of a mutant IDH1 vaccine in newly diagnosed glioma. This clone has more than one count but fewer than ten. Regarding time point: baseline, week 1 (first vaccination visit). As to treatment: pre-vaccination baseline after standard-of-care therapy. CDR1 and CDR2 (germline): SGHDT, YYEEEE. CDR3 length: 15 residues. The protocol was immunoSEQ multiplex PCR, while the TCRdb copy is restricted to in-frame clones and leaves out a portion. The sample holds 20,000 to 25,000 clones, approximately 90% seen once. The V gene is TRBV5-6, the J gene TRBJ2-5; maybe TRBD2 (6 bases). The J call could be wrong; TRBJ2-7 is a better fit for the DNA end. This receptor was taken from a man aged 25-45 years with glioma. The sequencing used PBMCs, collected from a glioma patient treated with radiotherapy, temozolomide or both. The DNA of the CDR3 is TGTGCCAGCAGCGGAGGGGACGTCCATCTCTACGAGCAGTACTTC. It is translated as CASSGGDVHLYEQYF.